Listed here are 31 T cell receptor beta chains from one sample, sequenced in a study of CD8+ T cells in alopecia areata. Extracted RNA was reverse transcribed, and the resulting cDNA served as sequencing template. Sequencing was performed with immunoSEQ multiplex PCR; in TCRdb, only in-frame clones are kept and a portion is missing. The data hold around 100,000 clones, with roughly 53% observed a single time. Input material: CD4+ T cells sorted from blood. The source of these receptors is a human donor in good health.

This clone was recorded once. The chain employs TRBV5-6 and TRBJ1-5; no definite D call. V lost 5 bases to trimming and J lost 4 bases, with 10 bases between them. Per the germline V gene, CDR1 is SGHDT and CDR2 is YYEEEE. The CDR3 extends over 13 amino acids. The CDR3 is CASSRWENQPQHF. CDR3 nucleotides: TGTGCCAGCAGTAGGTGGGAAAATCAGCCCCAGCATTTT.

CDR3 nucleotides: TGTGCCAGCAGCTTGGCCGGAGGACAGGGTGGGAAAAACATTCAGTACTTC. It specifies CASSLAGGQGGKNIQYF. V gene TRBV5-4 combines with J gene TRBJ2-4, with 8 positions matching TRBD1. CDR1 is SGHNT and CDR2 is YYREEE in the germline V gene (reference sequence). The trim removed 0 bases at V and 4 bases at J, leaving 9 bases unmatched. This CDR3 region has 17 residues.

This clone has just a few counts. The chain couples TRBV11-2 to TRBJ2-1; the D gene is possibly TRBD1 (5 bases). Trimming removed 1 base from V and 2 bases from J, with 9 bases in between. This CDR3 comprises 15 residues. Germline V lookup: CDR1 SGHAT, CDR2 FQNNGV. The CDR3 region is CASSLAQGTYNEQFF. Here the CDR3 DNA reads TGTGCCAGCAGCTTAGCTCAGGGAACCTACAATGAGCAGTTCTTC.

The CDR3 sequence is CSVDFGRGGEQYF. Written as DNA, the CDR3 is TGCAGCGTTGATTTTGGGAGGGGCGGCGAGCAGTACTTC. The rearrangement joins TRBV29-1 to TRBJ2-7, with TRBD2 matching 7 bases. CDR3 length: 13 residues. Germline assignment: CDR1 SQVTM and CDR2 ANQGSEA. V gave up 3 bases and J gave up 6 bases; unmatched junction bases: 8.

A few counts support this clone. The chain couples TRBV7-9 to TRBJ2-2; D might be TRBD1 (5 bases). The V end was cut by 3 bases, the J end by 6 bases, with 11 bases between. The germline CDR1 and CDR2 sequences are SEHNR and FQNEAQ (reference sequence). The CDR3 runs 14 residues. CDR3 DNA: TGTGCCAGCAGCTTTAGGGGATCGGCCGGGGAGCTGTTTTTT. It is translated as CASSFRGSAGELFF.

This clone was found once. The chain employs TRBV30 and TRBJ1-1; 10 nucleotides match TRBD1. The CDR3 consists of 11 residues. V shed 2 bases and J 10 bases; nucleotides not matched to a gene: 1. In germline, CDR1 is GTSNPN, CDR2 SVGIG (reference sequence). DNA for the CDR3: TGTGCCTGGAGTTGGACAGGGGGAGCTTTCTTT. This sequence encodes CAWSWTGGAFF.

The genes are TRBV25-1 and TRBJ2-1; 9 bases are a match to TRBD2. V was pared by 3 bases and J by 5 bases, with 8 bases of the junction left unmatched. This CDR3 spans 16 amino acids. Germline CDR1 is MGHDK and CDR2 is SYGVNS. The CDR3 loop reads CASSDVAGARDNEQFF. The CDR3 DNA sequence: TGTGCCAGCAGTGATGTAGCGGGGGCAAGGGACAATGAGCAGTTCTTC. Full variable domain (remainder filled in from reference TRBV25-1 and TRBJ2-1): EADIYQTPRYLVIGTGKKITLECSQTMGHDKMYWYQQDPGMELHLIHYSYGVNSTEKGDLSSESTVSRIRTEHFPLTLESARPSHTSQYLCASSDVAGARDNEQFFGPGTRLTVL.

Here the CDR3 DNA reads TGTGCCAGCTCACCCCCTGGGGCGAGGGAGACCCAGTACTTC. Encoded protein: CASSPPGARETQYF. V usage is TRBV18 and J usage is TRBJ2-5; D perhaps matches TRBD1 (5 bases). Germline-derived CDR1 and CDR2 are KGHSH and LQKENI. V was cut by 3 bases and J by 5 bases, with 13 bases left in between. The CDR3 spans 14 residues.

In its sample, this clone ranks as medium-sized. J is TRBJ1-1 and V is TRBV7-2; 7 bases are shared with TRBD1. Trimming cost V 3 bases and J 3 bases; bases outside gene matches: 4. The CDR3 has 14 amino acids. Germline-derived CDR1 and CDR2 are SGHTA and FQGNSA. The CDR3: CASSFTGEHTEAFF. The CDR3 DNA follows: TGTGCCAGCAGCTTCACAGGGGAGCACACTGAAGCTTTCTTT.

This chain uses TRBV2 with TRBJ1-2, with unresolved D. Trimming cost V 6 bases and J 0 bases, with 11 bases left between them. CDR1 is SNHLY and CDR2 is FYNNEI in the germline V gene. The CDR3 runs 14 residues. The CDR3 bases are TGTGCCAGCAGGGGCAGTGTCACTAACTATGGCTACACCTTC. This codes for CASRGSVTNYGYTF.

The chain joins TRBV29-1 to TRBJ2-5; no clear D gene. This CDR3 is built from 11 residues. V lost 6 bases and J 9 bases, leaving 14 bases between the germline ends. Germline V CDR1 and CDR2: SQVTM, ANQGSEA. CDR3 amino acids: CSVGPLHSQYF. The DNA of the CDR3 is TGCAGCGTCGGTCCCCTCCATTCCCAGTACTTC.

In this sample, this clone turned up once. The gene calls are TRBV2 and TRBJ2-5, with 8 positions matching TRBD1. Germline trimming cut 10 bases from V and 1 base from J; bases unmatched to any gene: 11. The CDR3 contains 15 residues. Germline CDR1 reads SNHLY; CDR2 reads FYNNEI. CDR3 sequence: CATDTGQGGQETQYF. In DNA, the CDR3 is TGTGCCACCGATACCGGACAGGGCGGCCAAGAGACCCAGTACTTC.

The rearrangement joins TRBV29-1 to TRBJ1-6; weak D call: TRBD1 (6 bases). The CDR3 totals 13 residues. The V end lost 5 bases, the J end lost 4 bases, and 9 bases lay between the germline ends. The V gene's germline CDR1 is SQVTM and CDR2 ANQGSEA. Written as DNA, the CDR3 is TGCAGCGTTAAACAGGGTTATAATTCACCCCTCCACTTT. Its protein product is CSVKQGYNSPLHF.

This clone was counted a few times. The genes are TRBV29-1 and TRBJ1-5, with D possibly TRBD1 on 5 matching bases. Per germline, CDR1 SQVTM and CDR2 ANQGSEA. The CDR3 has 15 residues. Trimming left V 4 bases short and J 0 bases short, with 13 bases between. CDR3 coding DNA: TGCAGCGTTGCCGGGACGGGCAATAGCAATCAGCCCCAGCATTTT. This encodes CSVAGTGNSNQPQHF.

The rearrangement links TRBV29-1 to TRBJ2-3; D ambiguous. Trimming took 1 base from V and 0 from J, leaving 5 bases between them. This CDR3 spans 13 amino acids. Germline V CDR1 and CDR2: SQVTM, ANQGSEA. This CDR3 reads CSVEGSSTDTQYF. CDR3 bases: TGCAGCGTTGAAGGGTCTAGCACAGATACGCAGTATTTT.

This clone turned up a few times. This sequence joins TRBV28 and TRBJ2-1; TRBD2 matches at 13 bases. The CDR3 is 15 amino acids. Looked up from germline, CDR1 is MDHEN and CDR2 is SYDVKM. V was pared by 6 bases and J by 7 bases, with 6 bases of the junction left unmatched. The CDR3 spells CASSELAGGRNEQFF. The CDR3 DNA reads TGTGCCAGCAGCGAACTAGCGGGGGGGCGAAATGAGCAGTTCTTC. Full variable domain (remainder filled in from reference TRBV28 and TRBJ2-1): DVKVTQSSRYLVKRTGEKVFLECVQDMDHENMFWYRQDPGLGLRLIYFSYDVKMKEKGDIPEGYSVSREKKERFSLILESASTNQTSMYLCASSELAGGRNEQFFGPGTRLTVL.

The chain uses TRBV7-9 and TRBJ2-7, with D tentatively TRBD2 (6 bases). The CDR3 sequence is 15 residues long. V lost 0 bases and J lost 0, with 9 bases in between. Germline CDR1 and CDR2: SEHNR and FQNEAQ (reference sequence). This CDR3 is CASSLAGGLSYEQYF. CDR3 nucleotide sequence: TGTGCCAGCAGCTTAGCGGGGGGTCTCTCCTACGAGCAGTACTTC.

The CDR3 loop is CASREGTGWQETQYF. The CDR3 DNA reads as TGTGCCAGCAGAGAGGGGACAGGGTGGCAAGAGACCCAGTACTTC. J is TRBJ2-5 and V is TRBV11-2; 9 bases align to TRBD1. With 6 bases clipped from V and 2 bases from J, the junction kept 7 bases outside the gene matches. Germline-derived CDR1 and CDR2 are SGHAT and FQNNGV. CDR3 length: 15 residues.

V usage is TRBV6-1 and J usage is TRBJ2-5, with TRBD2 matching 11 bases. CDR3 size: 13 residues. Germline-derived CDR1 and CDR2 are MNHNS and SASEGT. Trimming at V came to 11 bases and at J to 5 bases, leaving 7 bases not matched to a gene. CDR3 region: CAGGLAGRETQYF. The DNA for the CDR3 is TGTGCCGGAGGACTAGCGGGTAGGGAGACCCAGTACTTC.

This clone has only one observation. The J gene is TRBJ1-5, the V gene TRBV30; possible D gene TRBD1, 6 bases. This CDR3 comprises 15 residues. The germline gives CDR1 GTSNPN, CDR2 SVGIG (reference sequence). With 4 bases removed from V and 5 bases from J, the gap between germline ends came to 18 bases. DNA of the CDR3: TGTGCCTGGACCGCAAACACAGGGATACATCAGCCCCAGCATTTT. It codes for CAWTANTGIHQPQHF.

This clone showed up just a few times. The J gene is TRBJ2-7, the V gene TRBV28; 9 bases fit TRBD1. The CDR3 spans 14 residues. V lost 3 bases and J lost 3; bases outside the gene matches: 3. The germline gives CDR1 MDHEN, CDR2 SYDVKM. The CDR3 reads CASSFWDRDYEQYF. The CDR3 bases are TGTGCCAGCAGTTTTTGGGACAGGGACTACGAGCAGTACTTC. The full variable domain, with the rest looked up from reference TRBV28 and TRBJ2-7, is DVKVTQSSRYLVKRTGEKVFLECVQDMDHENMFWYRQDPGLGLRLIYFSYDVKMKEKGDIPEGYSVSREKKERFSLILESASTNQTSMYLCASSFWDRDYEQYFGPGTRLTVT.

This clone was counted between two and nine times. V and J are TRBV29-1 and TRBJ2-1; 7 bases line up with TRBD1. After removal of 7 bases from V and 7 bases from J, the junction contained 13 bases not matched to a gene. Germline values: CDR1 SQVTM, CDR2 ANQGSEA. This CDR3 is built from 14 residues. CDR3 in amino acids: CSAVQGVGTNEQFF. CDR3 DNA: TGCAGCGCTGTTCAGGGGGTGGGAACAAATGAGCAGTTCTTC.

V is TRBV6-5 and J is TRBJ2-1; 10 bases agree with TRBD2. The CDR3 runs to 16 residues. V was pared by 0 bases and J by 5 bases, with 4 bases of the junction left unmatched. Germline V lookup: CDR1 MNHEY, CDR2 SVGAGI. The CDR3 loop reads CASSYSILAGDNEQFF. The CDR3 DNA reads TGTGCCAGCAGTTACTCGATCCTAGCGGGGGACAATGAGCAGTTCTTC.

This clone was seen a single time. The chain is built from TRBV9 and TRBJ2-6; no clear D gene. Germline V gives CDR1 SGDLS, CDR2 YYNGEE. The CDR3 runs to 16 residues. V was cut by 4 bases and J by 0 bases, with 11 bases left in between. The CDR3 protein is CASSLSRRSGANVLTF. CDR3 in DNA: TGTGCCAGCAGCCTCTCGCGGCGCTCTGGGGCCAACGTCCTGACTTTC.

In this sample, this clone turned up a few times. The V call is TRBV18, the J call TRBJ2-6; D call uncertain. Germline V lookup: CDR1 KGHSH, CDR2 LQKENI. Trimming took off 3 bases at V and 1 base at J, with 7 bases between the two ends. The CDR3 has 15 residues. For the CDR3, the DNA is TGTGCCAGCTCACCTTCTAGATCTGGGGCCAACGTCCTGACTTTC. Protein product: CASSPSRSGANVLTF.

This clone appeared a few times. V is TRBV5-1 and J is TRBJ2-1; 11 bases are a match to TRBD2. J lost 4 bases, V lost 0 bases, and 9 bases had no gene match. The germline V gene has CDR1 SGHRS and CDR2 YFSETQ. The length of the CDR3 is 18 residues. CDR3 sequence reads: CASSLGAAGTSGYNEQFF. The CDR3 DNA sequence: TGCGCCAGCAGCTTGGGGGCGGCAGGGACTAGCGGTTACAATGAGCAGTTCTTC.

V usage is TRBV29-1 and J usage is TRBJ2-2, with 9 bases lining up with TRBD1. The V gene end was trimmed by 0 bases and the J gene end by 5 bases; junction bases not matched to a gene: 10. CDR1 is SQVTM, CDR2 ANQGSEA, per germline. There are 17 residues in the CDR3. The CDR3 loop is CSVEDPPGQGRTGELFF. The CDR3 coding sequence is TGCAGCGTTGAAGATCCTCCGGGACAGGGAAGAACCGGGGAGCTGTTTTTT.

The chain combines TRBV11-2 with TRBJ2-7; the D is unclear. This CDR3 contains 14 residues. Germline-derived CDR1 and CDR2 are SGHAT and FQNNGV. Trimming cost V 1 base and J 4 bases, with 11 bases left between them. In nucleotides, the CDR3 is TGTGCCAGCAGCTTAGGGGTCACTCAATACGAGCAGTACTTC. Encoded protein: CASSLGVTQYEQYF.

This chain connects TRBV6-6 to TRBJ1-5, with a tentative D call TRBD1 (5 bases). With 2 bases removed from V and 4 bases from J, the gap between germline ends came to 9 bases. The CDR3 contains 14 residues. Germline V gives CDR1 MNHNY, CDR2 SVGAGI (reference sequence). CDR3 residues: CASSYRGANQPQHF. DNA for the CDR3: TGTGCCAGCAGTTACAGGGGAGCAAATCAGCCCCAGCATTTT.

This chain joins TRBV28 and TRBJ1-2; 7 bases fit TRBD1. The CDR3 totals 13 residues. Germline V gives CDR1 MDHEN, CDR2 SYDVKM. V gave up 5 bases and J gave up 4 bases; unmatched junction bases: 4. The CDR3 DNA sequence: TGTGCCAGCAGTACCGGACAGGTCTATGGCTACACCTTC. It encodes CASSTGQVYGYTF.

The DNA for the CDR3 is TGCGCCAGCAGCTCGACAGGGAGGAACACTGAAGCTTTCTTT. Protein product: CASSSTGRNTEAFF. The chain carries TRBV5-1 and TRBJ1-1, with TRBD1 matching 7 bases. This CDR3 spans 14 amino acids. CDR1 is SGHRS, CDR2 YFSETQ, per germline. With 3 bases clipped from V and 1 base from J, the junction kept 3 bases outside the gene matches.